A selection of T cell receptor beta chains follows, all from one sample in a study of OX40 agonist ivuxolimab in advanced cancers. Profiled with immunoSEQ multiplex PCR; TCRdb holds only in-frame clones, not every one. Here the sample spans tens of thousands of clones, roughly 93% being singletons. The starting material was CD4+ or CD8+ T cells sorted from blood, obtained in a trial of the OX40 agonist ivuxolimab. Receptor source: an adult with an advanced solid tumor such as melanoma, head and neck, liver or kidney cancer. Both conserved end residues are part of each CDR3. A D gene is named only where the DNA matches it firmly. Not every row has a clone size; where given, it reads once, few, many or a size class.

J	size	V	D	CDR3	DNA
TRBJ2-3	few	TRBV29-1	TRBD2	CSALKGLAGRTDTQYF	TGCAGCGCTCTTAAAGGACTAGCGGGACGCACAGATACGCAGTATTTT
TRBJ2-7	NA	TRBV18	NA	CASSEGQSYEQYF	TGTGCCAGCTCCGAAGGACAGTCCTACGAGCAGTACTTC
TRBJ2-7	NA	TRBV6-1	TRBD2	CASSDRDRIAGVRYEQYF	TGTGCCAGCAGTGACCGGGACAGAATAGCGGGAGTGCGCTACGAGCAGTACTTC
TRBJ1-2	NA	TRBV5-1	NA	CASSRLPASNKPYGYTF	TGCGCCAGCAGCAGACTTCCGGCCTCCAACAAGCCATATGGCTACACCTTC
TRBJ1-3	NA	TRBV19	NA	CASRDPRGASSGNTIYF	TGTGCCAGTAGAGACCCACGTGGGGCATCCTCTGGAAACACCATATATTTT
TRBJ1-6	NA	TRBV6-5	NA	CASSPYGGASPLHF	TGTGCCAGCAGCCCATATGGGGGAGCCTCACCCCTCCACTTT
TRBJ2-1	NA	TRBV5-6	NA	CASSFGIGLNEQFF	TGTGCCAGCAGCTTTGGTATTGGGTTGAATGAGCAGTTCTTC
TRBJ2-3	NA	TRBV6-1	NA	CASSPGGTDTQYF	TGTGCCAGCAGCCCCGGGGGCACAGATACGCAGTATTTT
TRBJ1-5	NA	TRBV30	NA	CAWSVQGNQPQHF	TGTGCCTGGAGTGTACAAGGCAATCAGCCCCAGCATTTT
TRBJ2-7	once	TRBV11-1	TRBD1	CASSSGTGGAYEQYF	TGTGCCAGCAGCTCCGGGACAGGGGGCGCCTACGAGCAGTACTTC
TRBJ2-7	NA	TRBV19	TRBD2	CASSILAGGYEQYF	TGTGCCAGTAGTATTCTCGCGGGAGGCTACGAGCAGTACTTC
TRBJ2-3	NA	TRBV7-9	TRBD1	CASSQTGTGLDTQYF	TGTGCCAGCAGCCAAACCGGGACAGGGTTAGATACGCAGTATTTT
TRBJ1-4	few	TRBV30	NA	CAWGGNLANEKLFF	TGTGCCTGGGGGGGGAACTTGGCGAACGAAAAACTGTTTTTT
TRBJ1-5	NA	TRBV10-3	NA	CAISTGAKNQPQHF	TGTGCCATCAGTACGGGGGCGAAGAATCAGCCCCAGCATTTT
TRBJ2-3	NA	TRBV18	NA	CASSPPNVDTQYF	TGTGCCAGCTCACCACCCAACGTGGATACGCAGTATTTT
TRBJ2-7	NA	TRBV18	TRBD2	CASSPLIAGSSYEQYF	TGTGCCAGCTCCCCTCTTATAGCGGGTAGCTCCTACGAGCAGTACTTC
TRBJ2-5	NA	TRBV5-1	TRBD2	CASSVGGYQETQYF	TGCGCCAGCTCGGTGGGGGGGTACCAAGAGACCCAGTACTTC
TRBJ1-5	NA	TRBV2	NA	CASRGDSFNQPQHF	TGTGCCAGCAGAGGAGACAGTTTCAATCAGCCCCAGCATTTT
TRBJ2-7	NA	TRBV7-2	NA	CASSLTPQPVRHEQYF	TGTGCCAGCAGCTTGACGCCGCAACCGGTTCGCCACGAGCAGTACTTC
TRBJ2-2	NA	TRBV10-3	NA	CAITHEIDTGELFF	TGTGCCATCACACATGAGATTGATACCGGGGAGCTGTTTTTT
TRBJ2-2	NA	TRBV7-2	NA	CASRGGGVVAGELFF	TGTGCCAGCAGAGGTGGTGGGGTAGTCGCCGGGGAGCTGTTTTTT
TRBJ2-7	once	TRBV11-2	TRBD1	CASSTDRGVPYEQYF	TGTGCCAGCAGCACTGACAGGGGCGTACCCTACGAGCAGTACTTC
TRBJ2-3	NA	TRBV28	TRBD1	CASRQQGSTDTQYF	TGTGCCAGCAGACAACAGGGGAGCACAGATACGCAGTATTTT
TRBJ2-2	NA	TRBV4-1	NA	CASSQGPGDTGELFF	TGCGCCAGCAGCCAAGGACCAGGGGACACCGGGGAGCTGTTTTTT
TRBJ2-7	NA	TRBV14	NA	CASSQESFGISYEQYF	TGTGCCAGCAGCCAAGAGTCCTTTGGGATTTCCTACGAGCAGTACTTC
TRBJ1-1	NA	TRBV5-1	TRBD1	CASSLSGTDNTEAFF	TGCGCCAGCAGCTTGTCCGGGACAGATAACACTGAAGCTTTCTTT
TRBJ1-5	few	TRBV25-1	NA	CASSYGNQPQHF	TGTGCCAGCAGTTACGGGAATCAGCCCCAGCATTTT
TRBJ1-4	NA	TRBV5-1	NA	CASSPDGNEKLFF	TGCGCCAGCAGCCCGGACGGGAATGAAAAACTGTTTTTT
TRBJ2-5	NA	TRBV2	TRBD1	CASSFDRGQETQYF	TGTGCCAGCAGTTTCGACAGGGGGCAGGAGACCCAGTACTTC
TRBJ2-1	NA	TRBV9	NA	CASSVGWGTNEQFF	TGTGCCAGCAGCGTAGGGTGGGGAACCAATGAGCAGTTCTTC
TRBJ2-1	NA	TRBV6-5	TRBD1	CASRLRTGRDEQFF	TGTGCCAGCAGGCTGCGGACAGGCAGGGATGAGCAGTTCTTC
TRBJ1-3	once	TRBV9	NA	CASSSRGGTGNTIYF	TGTGCCAGCAGCTCCAGAGGGGGGACTGGAAACACCATATATTTT
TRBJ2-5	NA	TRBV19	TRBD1	CASSIDLTGAETQYF	TGTGCCAGTAGTATAGATCTGACAGGGGCCGAGACCCAGTACTTC
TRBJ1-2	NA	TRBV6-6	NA	CASSREGNYGYTF	TGTGCCAGCAGTCGGGAGGGTAACTATGGCTACACCTTC
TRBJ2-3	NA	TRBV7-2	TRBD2	CASSKEGLAGGIVTDTQYF	TGTGCCAGCAGCAAAGAGGGTCTAGCGGGAGGGATAGTAACAGATACGCAGTATTTT
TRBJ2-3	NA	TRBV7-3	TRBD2	CASSLVAGAADTQYF	TGTGCCAGCAGCTTAGTAGCGGGAGCTGCAGATACGCAGTATTTT
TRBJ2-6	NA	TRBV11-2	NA	CASSPRVAVHSGANVLTF	TGTGCCAGCAGCCCCCGGGTAGCGGTACACTCTGGGGCCAACGTCCTGACTTTC
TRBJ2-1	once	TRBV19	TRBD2	CASKHLGLAGVNEQFF	TGTGCCAGTAAGCACCTCGGGCTAGCGGGAGTTAATGAGCAGTTCTTC
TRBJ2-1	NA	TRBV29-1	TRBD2	CSVGTSGRFEQFF	TGCAGCGTGGGGACTAGCGGGAGGTTCGAGCAGTTCTTC
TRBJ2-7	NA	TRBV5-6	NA	CASSSQGWQQYF	TGTGCCAGCAGCTCACAGGGTTGGCAGCAGTACTTC
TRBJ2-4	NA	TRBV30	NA	CAWSVGGGAKNIQYF	TGTGCCTGGAGTGTGGGAGGGGGGGCCAAAAACATTCAGTACTTC
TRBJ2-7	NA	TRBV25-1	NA	CASRGAASYEQYF	TGTGCCAGCAGGGGGGCGGCATCCTACGAGCAGTACTTC
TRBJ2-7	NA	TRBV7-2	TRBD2	CASSFGLAGTYEQYF	TGTGCCAGCAGCTTCGGACTAGCGGGGACCTACGAGCAGTACTTC
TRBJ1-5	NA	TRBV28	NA	CASSFPGQGNQPQHF	TGTGCCAGCAGTTTCCCCGGACAAGGCAATCAGCCCCAGCATTTT
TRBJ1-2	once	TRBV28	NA	CASSLRRANYGYTF	TGTGCCAGCAGTTTAAGGAGAGCTAACTATGGCTACACCTTC
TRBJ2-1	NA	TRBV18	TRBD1	CASSLGTASNEQFF	TGTGCCAGCTCACTCGGGACAGCCTCCAATGAGCAGTTCTTC
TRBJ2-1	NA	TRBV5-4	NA	CASSLSSGSYNEQFF	TGTGCCAGCAGTCTGAGTAGCGGCTCCTACAATGAGCAGTTCTTC
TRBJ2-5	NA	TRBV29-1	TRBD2	CSVSLTSGRTETQYF	TGCAGCGTTTCCCTGACTAGCGGGAGAACTGAGACCCAGTACTTC
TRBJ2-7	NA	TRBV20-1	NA	CSARDFGEQYF	TGCAGTGCTAGAGATTTTGGGGAGCAGTACTTC
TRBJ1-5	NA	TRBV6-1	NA	CASSEGWLSNQPQHF	TGTGCCAGCAGCGAGGGATGGCTTAGCAATCAGCCCCAGCATTTT